These T cell receptor beta chains were read from a single sample in a study of graft-versus-host responses after intestinal transplantation. Only in-frame clones appear in the TCRdb table, and some are missing; sequencing was by immunoSEQ multiplex PCR. The sample has approximately 60,000 clones; about 90% are singletons. Specimen: PBMCs, collected 26 days after transplant. The origin of the receptors is a human patient who received an intestinal transplant, so some T cells may come from the graft donor. The CDR3 runs from the conserved cysteine through the conserved F or W. Fields, in order: J gene, clone size, D gene, CDR3 length, V gene, CDR3 DNA, CDR3 protein. A D gene is named only where the DNA matches it firmly. Not all rows give a size; the values are once, few, many and, for expanded clones, a class.

TRBJ1-4,once,NA,15,TRBV4-1,TGCGCCAGCAGCCAACAGTCCGCAACTAATGAAAAACTGTTTTTT,CASSQQSATNEKLFF
TRBJ2-1,NA,NA,14,TRBV28,TGTGCCAGCAGTCCCGGTGCCGTCTACAATGAGCAGTTCTTC,CASSPGAVYNEQFF
TRBJ2-5,NA,TRBD2,15,TRBV7-9,TGTGCCAGCAGCCGGGGGACTAGCGACCAAGAGACCCAGTACTTC,CASSRGTSDQETQYF
TRBJ2-1,NA,TRBD2,15,TRBV6-5,TGTGCCAGCAGTGGCAGCGGGGCCTCCTACAATGAGCAGTTCTTC,CASSGSGASYNEQFF
TRBJ2-6,NA,NA,16,TRBV29-1,TGCAGCGTTGAAGATTTGAATGGCCCTGGGGCCAACGTCCTGACTTTC,CSVEDLNGPGANVLTF
TRBJ1-2,NA,TRBD1,14,TRBV27,TGTGCCAGCAGCCCACAGGGGGCTGGGAGGGGCTACACCTTC,CASSPQGAGRGYTF
TRBJ2-2,once,TRBD2,16,TRBV6-5,TGTGCCAGCAGTTGGGGACTAGCGGGAGGTATCGGGGAGCTGTTTTTT,CASSWGLAGGIGELFF
TRBJ2-2,NA,TRBD1,15,TRBV27,TGTGCCAGCAGTTTATTCGGACAGGGGCCCGGGGAGCTGTTTTTT,CASSLFGQGPGELFF
TRBJ1-2,NA,TRBD1,12,TRBV18,TGTGCCAGCTCCCCAACAGGGGATGGCTACACCTTC,CASSPTGDGYTF
TRBJ1-1,NA,NA,12,TRBV28,TGTGCCAGCACCCTAGGGACACGGGAAGCTTTCTTT,CASTLGTREAFF
TRBJ2-3,NA,TRBD2,16,TRBV2,TGTGCCAGCAGTGCTAGGACTAGCGGGGGGGGAGATACGCAGTATTTT,CASSARTSGGGDTQYF
TRBJ1-1,NA,TRBD1,15,TRBV7-9,TGTGCCAGCAGCTTAGCTGTTAACGTGGACAGGGGAGCTTTCTTT,CASSLAVNVDRGAFF
TRBJ2-1,NA,NA,16,TRBV7-9,TGTGCCAGCAGCTTAAACGGAGACGGCTCCTACAATGAGCAGTTCTTC,CASSLNGDGSYNEQFF
TRBJ1-4,NA,NA,18,TRBV10-3,TGTGCCATCAGTAATACCGGGACGGGGGAAGCGACTAATGAAAAACTGTTTTTT,CAISNTGTGEATNEKLFF
TRBJ1-1,once,NA,15,TRBV19,TGTGCCAGTAGTATCTCTCAGAAACGTTTCACTGAAGCTTTCTTT,CASSISQKRFTEAFF
TRBJ2-1,NA,NA,17,TRBV27,TGTGCCAGCAGTTTATCGTCGGCGGGGGCTACAAACAATGAGCAGTTCTTC,CASSLSSAGATNNEQFF
TRBJ2-1,once,NA,16,TRBV5-1,TGCGCCAGCAGCTCCGGTCTAGGACTTTTCGGGAATGAGCAGTTCTTC,CASSSGLGLFGNEQFF
TRBJ1-3,NA,NA,17,TRBV7-3,TGTGCCAGCAGCACCGAGGAGGTTGAGTACTCTGGAAACACCATATATTTT,CASSTEEVEYSGNTIYF
TRBJ2-1,NA,TRBD2,15,TRBV14,TGTGCCAGCAGGGCGGGAGGCGGGAGAATGGGTGAGCAGTTCTTC,CASRAGGGRMGEQFF
TRBJ2-1,NA,TRBD2,17,TRBV25-1,TGTGCCAGCAGTGAATCCAGCGGGACGAGCTCCTACAATGAGCAGTTCTTC,CASSESSGTSSYNEQFF
TRBJ2-3,NA,NA,15,TRBV7-9,TGTGCCAGCAGGATCCTGGGGGCCCCAGAAGATACGCAGTATTTT,CASRILGAPEDTQYF
TRBJ1-4,medium-sized,NA,15,TRBV6-5,TGTGCCAGCAGTTACGAGGGGGGGACTAATGAAAAACTGTTTTTT,CASSYEGGTNEKLFF
TRBJ1-2,NA,NA,15,TRBV29-1,TGCAGCGTTGAAGATCAGAACATACGTAACTATGGCTACACCTTC,CSVEDQNIRNYGYTF
TRBJ2-2,NA,TRBD1,15,TRBV7-6,TGTGCCAGCAGCAGCAGGGGGCTTGACACCGGGGAGCTGTTTTTT,CASSSRGLDTGELFF
TRBJ1-1,NA,NA,14,TRBV27,TGTGCCAGCAGTTCCCTCGGGGGGCTCACTGAAGCTTTCTTT,CASSSLGGLTEAFF
TRBJ2-7,once,NA,15,TRBV28,TGTGCCAGCAGTTTTTACAGGAGAAGGGGGTACGAGCAGTACTTC,CASSFYRRRGYEQYF
TRBJ1-1,NA,TRBD1,16,TRBV25-1,TGTGCCAGCAGTGAAGGGGAGCAGGGGGTCGGGGCTGAAGCTTTCTTT,CASSEGEQGVGAEAFF
TRBJ1-1,few,TRBD1,14,TRBV2,TGTGCCAGCAGTGACAGGGGGCCAGTAACTGAAGCTTTCTTT,CASSDRGPVTEAFF
TRBJ2-1,NA,TRBD2,16,TRBV7-2,TGTGCCAGCAGCCCCCTGGCTAGCGGGGCCCCGCGTGAGCAGTTCTTC,CASSPLASGAPREQFF
TRBJ2-3,NA,TRBD2,16,TRBV28,TGTGCCAGCAGTTTGTATGGAGCGGGAGAGGGAGATACGCAGTATTTT,CASSLYGAGEGDTQYF
TRBJ2-3,NA,TRBD2,14,TRBV10-2,TGCGCCAGCGGACTAGCGGGTAGCACAGATACGCAGTATTTT,CASGLAGSTDTQYF
TRBJ1-1,NA,NA,14,TRBV6-6,TGTGCCAGCAGGTCGGACAGTACTAGGACTGAAGCTTTCTTT,CASRSDSTRTEAFF
TRBJ2-7,NA,TRBD2,14,TRBV6-5,TGTGCCAGCAGTTACGGGGCGGGGGGCTACGAGCAGTACTTC,CASSYGAGGYEQYF
TRBJ2-7,NA,NA,15,TRBV5-1,TGCGCCAGCAGCTTGGGATGGGGGGAGAACTACGAGCAGTACTTC,CASSLGWGENYEQYF
TRBJ2-3,NA,TRBD2,15,TRBV6-1,TGTGCCAGCAGCGGACTAGCGGGGAGCACAGATACGCAGTATTTT,CASSGLAGSTDTQYF
TRBJ1-1,NA,TRBD1,15,TRBV27,TGTGCCAGCAGTCTAAGGGACAGGGTGAACACTGAAGCTTTCTTT,CASSLRDRVNTEAFF
TRBJ1-2,NA,NA,10,TRBV20-1,TGCAGTGCAAGTTCCCGGGGCTACACCTTC,CSASSRGYTF
TRBJ1-1,few,NA,13,TRBV25-1,TGTGCCAGCAGTGATACGGGACTCACTGAAGCTTTCTTT,CASSDTGLTEAFF
TRBJ2-7,NA,TRBD1,16,TRBV4-2,TGTGCCAGCAGCCACCAGAGGACAGGGGTCCCCTACGAGCAGTACTTC,CASSHQRTGVPYEQYF
TRBJ2-1,NA,TRBD2,14,TRBV19,TGTGCCAGTAGTATCCCTAGCGGGGTAAATGAGCAGTTCTTC,CASSIPSGVNEQFF
TRBJ2-2,NA,NA,15,TRBV2,TGTGCCAGCAGGCAGGGAACATCTAACACCGGGGAGCTGTTTTTT,CASRQGTSNTGELFF